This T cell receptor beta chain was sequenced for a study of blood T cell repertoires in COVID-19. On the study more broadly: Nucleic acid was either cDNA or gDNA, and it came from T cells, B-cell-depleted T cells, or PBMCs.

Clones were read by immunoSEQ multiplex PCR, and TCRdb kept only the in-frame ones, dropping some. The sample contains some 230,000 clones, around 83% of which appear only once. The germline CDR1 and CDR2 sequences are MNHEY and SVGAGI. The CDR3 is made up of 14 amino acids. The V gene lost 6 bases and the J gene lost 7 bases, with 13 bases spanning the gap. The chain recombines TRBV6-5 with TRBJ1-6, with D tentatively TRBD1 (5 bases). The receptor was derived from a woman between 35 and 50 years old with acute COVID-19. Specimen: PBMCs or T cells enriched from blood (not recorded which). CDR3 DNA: TGTGCCAGCAGGGGGCAGGGTGGCAATTCACCCCTCCACTTT. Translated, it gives CASRGQGGNSPLHF.